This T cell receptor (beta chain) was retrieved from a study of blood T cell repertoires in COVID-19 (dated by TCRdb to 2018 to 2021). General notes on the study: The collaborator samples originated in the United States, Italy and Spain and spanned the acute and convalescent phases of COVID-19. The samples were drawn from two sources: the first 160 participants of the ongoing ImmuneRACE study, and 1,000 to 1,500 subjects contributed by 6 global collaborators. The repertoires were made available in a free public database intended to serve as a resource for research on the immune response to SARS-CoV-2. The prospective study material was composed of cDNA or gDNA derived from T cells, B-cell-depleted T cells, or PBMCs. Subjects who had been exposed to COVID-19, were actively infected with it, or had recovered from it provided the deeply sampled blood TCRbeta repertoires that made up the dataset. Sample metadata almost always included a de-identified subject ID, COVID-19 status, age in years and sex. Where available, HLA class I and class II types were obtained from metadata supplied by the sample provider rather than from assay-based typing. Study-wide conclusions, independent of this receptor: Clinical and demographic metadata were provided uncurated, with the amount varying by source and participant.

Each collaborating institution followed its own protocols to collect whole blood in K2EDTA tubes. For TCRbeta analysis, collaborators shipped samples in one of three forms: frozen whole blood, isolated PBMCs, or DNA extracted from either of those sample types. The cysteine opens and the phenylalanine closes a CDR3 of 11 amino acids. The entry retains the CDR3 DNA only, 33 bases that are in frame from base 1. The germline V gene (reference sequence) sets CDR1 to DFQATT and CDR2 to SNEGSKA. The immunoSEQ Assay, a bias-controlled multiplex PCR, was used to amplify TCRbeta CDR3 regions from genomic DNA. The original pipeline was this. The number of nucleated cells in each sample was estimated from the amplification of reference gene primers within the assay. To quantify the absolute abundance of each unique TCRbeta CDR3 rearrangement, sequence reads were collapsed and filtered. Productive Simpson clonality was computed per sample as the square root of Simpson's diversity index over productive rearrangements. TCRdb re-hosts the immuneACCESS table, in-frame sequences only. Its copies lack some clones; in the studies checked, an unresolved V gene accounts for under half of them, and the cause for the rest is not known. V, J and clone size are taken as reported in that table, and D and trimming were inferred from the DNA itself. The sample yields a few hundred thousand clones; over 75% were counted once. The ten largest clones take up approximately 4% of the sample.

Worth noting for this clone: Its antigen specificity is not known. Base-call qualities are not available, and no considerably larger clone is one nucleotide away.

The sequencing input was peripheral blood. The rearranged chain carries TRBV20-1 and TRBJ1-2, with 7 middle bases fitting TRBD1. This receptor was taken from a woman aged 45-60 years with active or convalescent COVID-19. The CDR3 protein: CIPTGSYGYTF. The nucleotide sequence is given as TGCATCCCGACAGGGTCCTATGGCTACACCTTC.